This T cell receptor (beta chain) came from a study of sequential checkpoint blockade in melanoma. Looking at the study overall: Matched biopsies came pretreatment and at week 13 for approximately 22 patients. Overall study findings and caveats: Patients with week-13 increases in T-cell fraction and clonality benefited about 30 times more often.

This clone came up many times. The target antigen is unknown. The treatment: randomized to nivolumab then ipilimumab (arm A) or the reverse (arm B). Sequenced by immunoSEQ multiplex PCR; TCRdb stores in-frame clones only, minus some. The repertoire holds approximately 2,200 clones, with under 25% as singletons. There are 20 residues in the CDR3. Germline assignment: CDR1 SGHVS and CDR2 FNYEAQ. The ends lost 1 base at V and 5 bases at J; junction bases unmatched: 13. The sequencing here drew on tumor tissue (inferred from file names), taken from a patient given nivolumab and ipilimumab in sequence. The chain carries TRBV7-6 and TRBJ2-3; 15 bases match TRBD2. The TCR comes from a human donor with melanoma. The CDR3 protein is CASSLGIGLAGGRQGDTQYF. Written as DNA, the CDR3 is TGTGCCAGCAGCTTAGGGATCGGACTAGCGGGAGGGCGGCAGGGAGATACGCAGTATTTT.